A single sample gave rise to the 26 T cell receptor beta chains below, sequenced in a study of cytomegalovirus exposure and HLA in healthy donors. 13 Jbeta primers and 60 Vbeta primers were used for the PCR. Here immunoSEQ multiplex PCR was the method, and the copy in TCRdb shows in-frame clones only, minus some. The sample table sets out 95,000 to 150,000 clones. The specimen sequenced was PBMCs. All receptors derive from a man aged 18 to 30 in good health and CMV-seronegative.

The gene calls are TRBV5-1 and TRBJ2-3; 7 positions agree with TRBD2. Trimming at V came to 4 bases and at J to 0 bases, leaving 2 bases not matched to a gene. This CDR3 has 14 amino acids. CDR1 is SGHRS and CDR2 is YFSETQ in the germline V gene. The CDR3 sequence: CASSTAGSTDTQYF. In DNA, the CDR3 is TGCGCCAGCAGCACAGCGGGAAGCACAGATACGCAGTATTTT.

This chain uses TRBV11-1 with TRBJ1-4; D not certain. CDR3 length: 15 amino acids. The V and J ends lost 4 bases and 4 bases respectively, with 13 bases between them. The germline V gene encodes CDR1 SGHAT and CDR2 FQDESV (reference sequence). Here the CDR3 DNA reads TGTGCCAGCAGCTCGAGACAACGGCATAATGAAAAACTGTTTTTT. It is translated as CASSSRQRHNEKLFF.

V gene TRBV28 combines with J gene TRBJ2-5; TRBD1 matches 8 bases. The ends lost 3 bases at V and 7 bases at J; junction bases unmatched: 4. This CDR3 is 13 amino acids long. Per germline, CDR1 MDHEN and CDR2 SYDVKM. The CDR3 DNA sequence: TGTGCCAGCAGTTTCAGGGGGCGAACGACCCAGTACTTC. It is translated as CASSFRGRTTQYF.

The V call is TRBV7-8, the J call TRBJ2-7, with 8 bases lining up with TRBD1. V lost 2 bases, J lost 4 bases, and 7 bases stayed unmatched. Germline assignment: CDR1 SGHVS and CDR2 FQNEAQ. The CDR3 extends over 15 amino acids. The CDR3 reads CASSLFLTGGYEQYF. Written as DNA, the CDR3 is TGTGCCAGCAGCTTATTTCTTACAGGGGGTTACGAGCAGTACTTC.

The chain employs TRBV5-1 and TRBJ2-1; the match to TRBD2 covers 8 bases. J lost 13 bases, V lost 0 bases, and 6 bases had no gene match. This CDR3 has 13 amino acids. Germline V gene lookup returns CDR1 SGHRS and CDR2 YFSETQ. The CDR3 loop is CASSLESGGPQFF. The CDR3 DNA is TGCGCCAGCAGCTTGGAGTCGGGAGGGCCTCAGTTCTTC.

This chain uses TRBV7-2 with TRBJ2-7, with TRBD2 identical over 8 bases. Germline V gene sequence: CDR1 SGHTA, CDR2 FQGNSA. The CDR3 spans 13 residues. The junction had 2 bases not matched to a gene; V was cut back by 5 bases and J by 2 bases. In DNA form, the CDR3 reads TGTGCCAGCAGCCGGACTAGCCCCTACGAGCAGTACTTC. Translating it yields CASSRTSPYEQYF.

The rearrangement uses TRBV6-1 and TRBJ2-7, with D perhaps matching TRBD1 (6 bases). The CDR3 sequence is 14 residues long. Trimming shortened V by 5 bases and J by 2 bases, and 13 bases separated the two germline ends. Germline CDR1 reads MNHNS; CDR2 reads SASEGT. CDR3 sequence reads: CASSFPPGAYEQYF. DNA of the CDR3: TGTGCCAGCAGTTTTCCCCCAGGGGCCTACGAGCAGTACTTC.

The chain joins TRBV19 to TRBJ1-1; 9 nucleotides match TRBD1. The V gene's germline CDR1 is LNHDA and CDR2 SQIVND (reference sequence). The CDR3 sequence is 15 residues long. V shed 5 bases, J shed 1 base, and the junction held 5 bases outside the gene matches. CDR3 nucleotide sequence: TGTGCCAGTAGTCTAAACAGGGGGCCGAACACTGAAGCTTTCTTT. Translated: CASSLNRGPNTEAFF.

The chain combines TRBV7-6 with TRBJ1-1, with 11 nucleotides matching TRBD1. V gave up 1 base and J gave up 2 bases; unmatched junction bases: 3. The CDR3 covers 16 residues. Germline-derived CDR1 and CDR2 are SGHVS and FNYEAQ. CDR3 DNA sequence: TGTGCCAGCAGCTTAGGGACAGGGGGCGGAAACACTGAAGCTTTCTTT. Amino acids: CASSLGTGGGNTEAFF. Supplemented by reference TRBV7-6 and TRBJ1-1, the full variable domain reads GAGVSQSPRYKVTKRGQDVALRCDPISGHVSLYWYRQALGQGPEFLTYFNYEAQQDKSGLPNDRFSAERPEGSISTLTIQRTEQRDSAMYRCASSLGTGGGNTEAFFGQGTRLTVV.

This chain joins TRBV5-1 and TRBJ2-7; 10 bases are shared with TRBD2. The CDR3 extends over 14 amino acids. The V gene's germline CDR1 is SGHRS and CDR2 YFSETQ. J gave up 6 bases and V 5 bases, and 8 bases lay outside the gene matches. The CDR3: CASRSGTSDTEQYF. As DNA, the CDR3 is TGCGCCAGCAGGTCCGGGACTAGCGATACCGAGCAGTACTTC.

The CDR3 spells CASSLTSNNEQFF. DNA for the CDR3: TGTGCCAGCAGCTTAACTTCCAACAATGAGCAGTTCTTC. The chain employs TRBV7-9 and TRBJ2-1, with D uncertain. The germline gives CDR1 SEHNR, CDR2 FQNEAQ (reference sequence). The CDR3 totals 13 residues. The V end lost 2 bases, the J end lost 5 bases, and 7 bases lay between the germline ends. Looking up the rest from reference TRBV7-9 and TRBJ2-1 gives the full variable domain: DTGVSQNPRHKITKRGQNVTFRCDPISEHNRLYWYRQTLGQGPEFLTYFQNEAQLEKSRLLSDRFSAERPKGSFSTLEIQRTEQGDSAMYLCASSLTSNNEQFFGPGTRLTVL.

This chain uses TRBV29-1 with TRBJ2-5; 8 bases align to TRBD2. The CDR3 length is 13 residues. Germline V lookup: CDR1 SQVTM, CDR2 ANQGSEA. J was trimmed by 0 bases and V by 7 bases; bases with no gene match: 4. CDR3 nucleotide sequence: TGCAGCGCGGGACTAGTGTACCAAGAGACCCAGTACTTC. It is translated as CSAGLVYQETQYF.

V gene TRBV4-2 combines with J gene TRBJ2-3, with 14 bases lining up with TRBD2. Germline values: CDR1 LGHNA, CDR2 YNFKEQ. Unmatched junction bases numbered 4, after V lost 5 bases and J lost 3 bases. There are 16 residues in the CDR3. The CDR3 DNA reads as TGTGCCAGCAGCAAGACTAGCGGGAGGGGTACAGATACGCAGTATTTT. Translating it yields CASSKTSGRGTDTQYF.

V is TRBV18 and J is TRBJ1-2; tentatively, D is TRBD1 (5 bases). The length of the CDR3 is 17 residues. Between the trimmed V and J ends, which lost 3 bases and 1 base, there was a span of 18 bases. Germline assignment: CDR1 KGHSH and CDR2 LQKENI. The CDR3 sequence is CASSPKATDSYNYGYTF. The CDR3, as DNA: TGTGCCAGCTCACCGAAAGCGACAGACAGTTATAACTATGGCTACACCTTC.

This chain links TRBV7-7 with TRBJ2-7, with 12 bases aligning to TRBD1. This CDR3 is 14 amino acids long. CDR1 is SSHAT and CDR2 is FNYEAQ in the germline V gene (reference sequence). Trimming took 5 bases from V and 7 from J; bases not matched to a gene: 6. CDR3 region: CASSPGQGAGEQYF. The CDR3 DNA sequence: TGTGCCAGCAGCCCGGGACAGGGGGCGGGGGAGCAGTACTTC.

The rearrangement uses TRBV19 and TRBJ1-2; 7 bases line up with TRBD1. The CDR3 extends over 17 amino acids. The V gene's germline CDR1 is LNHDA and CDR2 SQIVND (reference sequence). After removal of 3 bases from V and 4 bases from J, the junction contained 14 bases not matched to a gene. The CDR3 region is CASSIGATGIVVYGYTF. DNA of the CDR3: TGTGCCAGTAGTATTGGGGCGACAGGGATCGTAGTCTATGGCTACACCTTC. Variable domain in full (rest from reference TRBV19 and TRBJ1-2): DGGITQSPKYLFRKEGQNVTLSCEQNLNHDAMYWYRQDPGQGLRLIYYSQIVNDFQKGDIAEGYSVSREKKESFPLTVTSAQKNPTAFYLCASSIGATGIVVYGYTFGSGTRLTVV.

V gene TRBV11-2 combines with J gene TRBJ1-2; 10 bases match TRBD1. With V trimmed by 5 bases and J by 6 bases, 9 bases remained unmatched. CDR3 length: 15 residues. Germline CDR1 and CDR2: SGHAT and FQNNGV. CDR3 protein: CASSRGQGEENGYTF. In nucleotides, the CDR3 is TGTGCCAGCAGCCGTGGACAGGGGGAAGAAAATGGCTACACCTTC.

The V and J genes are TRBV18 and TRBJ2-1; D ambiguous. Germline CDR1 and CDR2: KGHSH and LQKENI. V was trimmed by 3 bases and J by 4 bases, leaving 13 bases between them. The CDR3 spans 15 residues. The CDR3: CASSPLVRIYNEQFF. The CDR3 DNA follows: TGTGCCAGCTCACCGTTGGTGCGGATTTACAATGAGCAGTTCTTC.

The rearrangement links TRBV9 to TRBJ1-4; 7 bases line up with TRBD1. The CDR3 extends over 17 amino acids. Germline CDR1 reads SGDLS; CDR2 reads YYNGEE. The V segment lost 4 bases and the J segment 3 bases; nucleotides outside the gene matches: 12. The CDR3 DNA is TGTGCCAGCAGCCCGACACAGGGGTTGAGGGCTAATGAAAAACTGTTTTTT. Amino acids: CASSPTQGLRANEKLFF. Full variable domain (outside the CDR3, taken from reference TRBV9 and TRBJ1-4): DSGVTQTPKHLITATGQRVTLRCSPRSGDLSVYWYQQSLDQGLQFLIQYYNGEERAKGNILERFSAQQFPDLHSELNLSSLELGDSALYFCASSPTQGLRANEKLFFGSGTQLSVL.

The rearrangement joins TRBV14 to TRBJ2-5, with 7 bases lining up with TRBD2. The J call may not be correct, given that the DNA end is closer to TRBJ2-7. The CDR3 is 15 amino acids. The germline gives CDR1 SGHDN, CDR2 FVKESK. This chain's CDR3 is CASSHEAGVYYEQYF. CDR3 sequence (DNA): TGTGCCAGCAGCCACGAGGCGGGAGTATACTACGAGCAGTACTTC.

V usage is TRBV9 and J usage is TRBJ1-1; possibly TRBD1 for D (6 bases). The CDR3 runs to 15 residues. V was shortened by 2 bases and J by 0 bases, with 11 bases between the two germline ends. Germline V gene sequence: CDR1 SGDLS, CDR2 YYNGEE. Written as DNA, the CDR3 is TGTGCCAGCAGCGTTATTGACAGGTTGAACACTGAAGCTTTCTTT. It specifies CASSVIDRLNTEAFF.

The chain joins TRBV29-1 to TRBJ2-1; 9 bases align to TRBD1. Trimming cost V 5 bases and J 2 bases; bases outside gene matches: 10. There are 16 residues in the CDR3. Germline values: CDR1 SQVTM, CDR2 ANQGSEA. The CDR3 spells CSVLFRDREPYNEQFF. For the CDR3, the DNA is TGCAGCGTTCTCTTCCGGGACAGGGAACCCTACAATGAGCAGTTCTTC.

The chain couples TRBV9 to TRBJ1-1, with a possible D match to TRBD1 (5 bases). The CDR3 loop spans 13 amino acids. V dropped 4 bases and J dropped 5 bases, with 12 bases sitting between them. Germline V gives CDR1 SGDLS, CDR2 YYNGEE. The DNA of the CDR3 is TGTGCCAGCAGCTCCTCTGGGGGGACTGAAGCTTTCTTT. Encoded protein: CASSSSGGTEAFF.

CDR3 nucleotides: TGTGCCAGCAGCAGTCCTACTAGTTTCCCCGGGGAGCTGTTTTTT. Translated, it gives CASSSPTSFPGELFF. The J gene is TRBJ2-2, the V gene TRBV7-9, with D maybe TRBD2 (5 bases). Trimming took off 5 bases at V and 6 bases at J, with 16 bases between the two ends. The CDR3 is 15 amino acids. From germline, CDR1 is SEHNR and CDR2 FQNEAQ (reference sequence).

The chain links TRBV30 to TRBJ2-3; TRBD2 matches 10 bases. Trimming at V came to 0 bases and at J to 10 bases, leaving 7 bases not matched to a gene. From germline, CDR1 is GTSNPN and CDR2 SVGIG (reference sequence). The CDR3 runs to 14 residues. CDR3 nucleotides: TGTGCCTGGAGTGTAGCGGGGGGGCCTGAAGCGCAGTATTTT. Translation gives CAWSVAGGPEAQYF.

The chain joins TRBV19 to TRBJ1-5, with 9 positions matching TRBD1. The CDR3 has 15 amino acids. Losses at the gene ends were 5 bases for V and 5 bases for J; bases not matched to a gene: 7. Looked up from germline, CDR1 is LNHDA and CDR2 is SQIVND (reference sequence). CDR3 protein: CASSVGTGSHQPQHF. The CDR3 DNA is TGTGCCAGTAGTGTGGGGACAGGGTCCCATCAGCCCCAGCATTTT.